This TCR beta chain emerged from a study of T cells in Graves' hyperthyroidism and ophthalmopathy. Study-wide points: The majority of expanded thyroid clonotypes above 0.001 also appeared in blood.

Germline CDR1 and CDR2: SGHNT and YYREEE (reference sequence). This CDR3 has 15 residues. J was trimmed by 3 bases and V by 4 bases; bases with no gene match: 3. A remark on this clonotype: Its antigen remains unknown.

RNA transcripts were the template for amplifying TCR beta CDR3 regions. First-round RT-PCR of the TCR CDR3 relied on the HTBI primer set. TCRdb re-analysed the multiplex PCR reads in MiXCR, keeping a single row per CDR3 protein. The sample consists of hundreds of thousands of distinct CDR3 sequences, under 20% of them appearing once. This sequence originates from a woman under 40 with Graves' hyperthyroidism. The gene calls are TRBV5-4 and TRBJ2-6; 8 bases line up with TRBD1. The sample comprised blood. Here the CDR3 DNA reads TGTGCCAGCAGCGTAGGGACAGGTGGGGCCAACGTCCTGACTTTC. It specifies CASSVGTGGANVLTF.